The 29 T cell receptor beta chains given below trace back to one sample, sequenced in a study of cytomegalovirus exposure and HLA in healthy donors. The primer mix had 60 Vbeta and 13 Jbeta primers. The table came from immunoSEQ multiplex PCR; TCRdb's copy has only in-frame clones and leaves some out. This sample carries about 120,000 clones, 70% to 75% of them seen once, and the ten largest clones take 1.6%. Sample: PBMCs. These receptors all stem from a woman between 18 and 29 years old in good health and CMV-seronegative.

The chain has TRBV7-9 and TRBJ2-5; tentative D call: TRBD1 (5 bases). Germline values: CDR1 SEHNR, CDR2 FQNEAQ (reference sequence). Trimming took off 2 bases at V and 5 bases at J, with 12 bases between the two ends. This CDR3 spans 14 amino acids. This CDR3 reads CASSLSPRVETQYF. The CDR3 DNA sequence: TGTGCCAGCAGCTTATCCCCCAGGGTGGAGACCCAGTACTTC.

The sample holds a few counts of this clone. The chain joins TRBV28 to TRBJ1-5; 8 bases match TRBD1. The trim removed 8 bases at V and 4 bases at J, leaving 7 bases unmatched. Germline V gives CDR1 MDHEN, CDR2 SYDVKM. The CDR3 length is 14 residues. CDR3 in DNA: TGTGCCAGCCGTGGGACAGGAGGGAATCAGCCCCAGCATTTT. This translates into CASRGTGGNQPQHF.

The CDR3 DNA reads as TGTGCCAGCAGCTTGAGACCCAGGACTAGCGGGACCTACGAGCAGTACTTC. Amino acid sequence: CASSLRPRTSGTYEQYF. The V and J genes are TRBV5-5 and TRBJ2-7, with 12 bases identical to TRBD2. Germline V gene data show CDR1 as SGHKS and CDR2 as YYEKEE (reference sequence). The junction had 7 bases not matched to a gene; V was cut back by 1 base and J by 2 bases. The CDR3 has 17 residues. Filled out from reference TRBV5-5 and TRBJ2-7, the complete variable domain reads DAGVTQSPTHLIKTRGQQVTLRCSPISGHKSVSWYQQVLGQGPQFIFQYYEKEERGRGNFPDRFSARQFPNYSSELNVNALLLGDSALYLCASSLRPRTSGTYEQYFGPGTRLTVT.

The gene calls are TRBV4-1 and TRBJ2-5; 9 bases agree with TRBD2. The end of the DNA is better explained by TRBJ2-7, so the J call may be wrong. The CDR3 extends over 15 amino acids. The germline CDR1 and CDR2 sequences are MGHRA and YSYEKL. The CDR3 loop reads CASSHPGLAFDEQYF. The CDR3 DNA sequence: TGCGCCAGCAGCCATCCGGGACTAGCATTCGACGAGCAGTACTTC.

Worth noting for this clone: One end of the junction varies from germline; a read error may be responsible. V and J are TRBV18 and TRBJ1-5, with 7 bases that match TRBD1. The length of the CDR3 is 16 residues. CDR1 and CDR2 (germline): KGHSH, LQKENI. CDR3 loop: CASSSPGQLSNQPQHF. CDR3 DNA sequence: TGTGCCAGCTCATCACCGGGACAGTTAAGCAATCAGCCCCAGCATTTT.

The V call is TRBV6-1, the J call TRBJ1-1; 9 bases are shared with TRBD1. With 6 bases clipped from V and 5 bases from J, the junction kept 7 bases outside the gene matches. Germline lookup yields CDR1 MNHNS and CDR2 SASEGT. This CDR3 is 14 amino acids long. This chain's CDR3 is CASRLNRGRTEAFF. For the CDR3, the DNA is TGTGCCAGCAGGTTAAACAGGGGGCGGACTGAAGCTTTCTTT.

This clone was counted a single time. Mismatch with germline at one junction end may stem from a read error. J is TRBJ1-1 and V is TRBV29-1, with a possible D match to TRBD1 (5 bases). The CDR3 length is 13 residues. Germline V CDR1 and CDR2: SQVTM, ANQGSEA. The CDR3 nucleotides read TGCAGCGTTGTGGGGCGCATGAACACTGAAGCTTCCTTT. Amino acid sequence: CSVVGRMNTEASF.

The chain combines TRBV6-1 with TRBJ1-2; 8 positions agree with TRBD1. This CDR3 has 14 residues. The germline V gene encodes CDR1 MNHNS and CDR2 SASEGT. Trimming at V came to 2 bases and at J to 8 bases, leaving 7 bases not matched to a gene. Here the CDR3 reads CASSEQDRAGGYTF. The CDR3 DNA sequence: TGTGCCAGCAGTGAACAGGACAGGGCGGGAGGCTACACCTTC.

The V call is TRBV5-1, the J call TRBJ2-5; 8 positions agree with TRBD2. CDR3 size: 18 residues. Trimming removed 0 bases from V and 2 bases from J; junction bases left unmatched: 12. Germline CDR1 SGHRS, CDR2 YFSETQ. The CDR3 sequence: CASSLALRTSSLQETQYF. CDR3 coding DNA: TGCGCCAGCAGCTTGGCCTTGAGGACTAGCAGTTTACAAGAGACCCAGTACTTC.

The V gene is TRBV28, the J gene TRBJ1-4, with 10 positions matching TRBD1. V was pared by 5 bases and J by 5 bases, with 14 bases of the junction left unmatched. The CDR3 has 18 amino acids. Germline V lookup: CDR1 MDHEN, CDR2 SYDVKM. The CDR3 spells CASSQPPKRTGGNEKLFF. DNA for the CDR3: TGTGCCAGCAGTCAACCCCCTAAACGGACAGGGGGGAATGAAAAACTGTTTTTT.

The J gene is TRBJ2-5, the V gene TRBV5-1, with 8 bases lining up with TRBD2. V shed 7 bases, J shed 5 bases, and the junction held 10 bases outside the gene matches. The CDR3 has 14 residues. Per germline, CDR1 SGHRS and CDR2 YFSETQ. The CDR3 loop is CASFPAGAGETQYF. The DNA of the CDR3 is TGCGCCAGCTTCCCAGCGGGGGCAGGGGAGACCCAGTACTTC.

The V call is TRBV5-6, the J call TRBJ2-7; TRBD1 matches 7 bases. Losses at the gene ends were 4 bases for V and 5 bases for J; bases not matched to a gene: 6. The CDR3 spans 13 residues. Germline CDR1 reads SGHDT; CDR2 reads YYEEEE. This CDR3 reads CASSPTGFNEQYF. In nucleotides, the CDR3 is TGTGCCAGCAGCCCGACAGGGTTCAACGAGCAGTACTTC.

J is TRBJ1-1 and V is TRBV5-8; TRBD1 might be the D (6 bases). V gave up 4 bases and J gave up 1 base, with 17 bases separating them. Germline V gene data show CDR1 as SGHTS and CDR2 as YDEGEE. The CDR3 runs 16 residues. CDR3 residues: CASSLLRGPTNTEAFF. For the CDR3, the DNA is TGTGCCAGCAGCCTACTCAGGGGACCAACGAACACTGAAGCTTTCTTT.

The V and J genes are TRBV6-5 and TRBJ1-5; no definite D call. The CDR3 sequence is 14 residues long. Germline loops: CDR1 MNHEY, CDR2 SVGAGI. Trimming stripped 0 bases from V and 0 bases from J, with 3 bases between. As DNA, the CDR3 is TGTGCCAGCAGTTACTCGAGTAGCAATCAGCCCCAGCATTTT. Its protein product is CASSYSSSNQPQHF.

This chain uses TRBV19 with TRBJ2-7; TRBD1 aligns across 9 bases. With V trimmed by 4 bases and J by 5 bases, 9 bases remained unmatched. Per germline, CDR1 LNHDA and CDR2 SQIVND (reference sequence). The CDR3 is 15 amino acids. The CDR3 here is CASSKTGQGVHEQYF. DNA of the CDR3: TGTGCCAGTAGTAAAACGGGACAGGGCGTCCACGAGCAGTACTTC.

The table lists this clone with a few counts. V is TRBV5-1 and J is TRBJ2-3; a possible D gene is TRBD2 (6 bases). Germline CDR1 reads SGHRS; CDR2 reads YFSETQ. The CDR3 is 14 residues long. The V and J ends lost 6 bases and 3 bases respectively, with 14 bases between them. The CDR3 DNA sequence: TGCGCCAGCACCGCCCTGGGGGGTACAGATACGCAGTATTTT. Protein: CASTALGGTDTQYF.

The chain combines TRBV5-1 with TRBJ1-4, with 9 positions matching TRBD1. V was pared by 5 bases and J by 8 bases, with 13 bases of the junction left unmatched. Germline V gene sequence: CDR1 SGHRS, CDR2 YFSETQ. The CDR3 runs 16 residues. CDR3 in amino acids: CASRNTGGSWEEKLFF. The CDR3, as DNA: TGCGCCAGCAGGAATACAGGGGGCTCGTGGGAGGAAAAACTGTTTTTT.

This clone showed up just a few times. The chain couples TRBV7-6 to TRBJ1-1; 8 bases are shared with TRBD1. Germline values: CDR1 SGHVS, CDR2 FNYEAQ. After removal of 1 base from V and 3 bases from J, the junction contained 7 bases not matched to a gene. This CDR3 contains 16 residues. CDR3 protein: CASSLDQTGVDTEAFF. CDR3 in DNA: TGTGCCAGCAGCTTAGACCAGACAGGGGTGGACACTGAAGCTTTCTTT.

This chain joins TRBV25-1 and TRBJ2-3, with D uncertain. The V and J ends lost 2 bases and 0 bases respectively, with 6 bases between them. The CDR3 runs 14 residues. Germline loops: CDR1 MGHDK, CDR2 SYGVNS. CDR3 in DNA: TGTGCCAGCAGTGAAATTTCTAGCACAGATACGCAGTATTTT. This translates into CASSEISSTDTQYF.

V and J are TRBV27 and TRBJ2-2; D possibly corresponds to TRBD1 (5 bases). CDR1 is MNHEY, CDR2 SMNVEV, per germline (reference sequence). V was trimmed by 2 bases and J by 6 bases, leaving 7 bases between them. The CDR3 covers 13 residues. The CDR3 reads CASSLRGAGELFF. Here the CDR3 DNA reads TGTGCCAGCAGTTTAAGGGGCGCCGGGGAGCTGTTTTTT.

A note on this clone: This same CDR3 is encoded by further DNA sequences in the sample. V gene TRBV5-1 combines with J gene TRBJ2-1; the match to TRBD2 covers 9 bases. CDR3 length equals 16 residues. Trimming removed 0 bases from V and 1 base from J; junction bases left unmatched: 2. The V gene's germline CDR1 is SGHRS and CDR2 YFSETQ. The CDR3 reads CASSLGLAGSYNEQFF. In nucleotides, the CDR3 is TGCGCCAGCAGCTTGGGGCTAGCGGGATCCTACAATGAGCAGTTCTTC.

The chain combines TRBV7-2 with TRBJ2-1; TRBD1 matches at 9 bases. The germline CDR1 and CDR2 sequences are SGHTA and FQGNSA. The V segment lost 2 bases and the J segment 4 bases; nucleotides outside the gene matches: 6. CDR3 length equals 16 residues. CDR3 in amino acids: CASSLQFGQGYNEQFF. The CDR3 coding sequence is TGTGCCAGCAGCTTACAATTTGGACAGGGGTACAATGAGCAGTTCTTC.

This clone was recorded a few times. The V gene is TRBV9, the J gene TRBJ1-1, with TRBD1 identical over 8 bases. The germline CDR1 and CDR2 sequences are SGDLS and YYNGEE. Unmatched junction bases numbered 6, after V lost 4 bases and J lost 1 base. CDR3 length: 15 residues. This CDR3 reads CASSTGQGWNTEAFF. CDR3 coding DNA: TGTGCCAGCAGCACCGGACAGGGATGGAACACTGAAGCTTTCTTT.

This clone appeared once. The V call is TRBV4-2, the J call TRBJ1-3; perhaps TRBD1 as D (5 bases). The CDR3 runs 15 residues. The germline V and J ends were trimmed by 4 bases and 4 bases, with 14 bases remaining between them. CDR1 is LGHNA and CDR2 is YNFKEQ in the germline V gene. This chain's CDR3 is CASSPGDLTGNTIYF. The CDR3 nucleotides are TGTGCCAGCAGCCCGGGGGACTTGACAGGAAACACCATATATTTT.

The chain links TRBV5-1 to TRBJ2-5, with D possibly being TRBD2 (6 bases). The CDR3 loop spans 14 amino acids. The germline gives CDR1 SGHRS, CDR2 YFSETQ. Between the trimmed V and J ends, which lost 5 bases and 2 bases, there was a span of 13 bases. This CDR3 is CASRSSSEQETQYF. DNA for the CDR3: TGCGCCAGCAGGTCTTCTAGCGAGCAAGAGACCCAGTACTTC. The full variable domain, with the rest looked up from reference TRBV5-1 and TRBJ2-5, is KAGVTQTPRYLIKTRGQQVTLSCSPISGHRSVSWYQQTPGQGLQFLFEYFSETQRNKGNFPGRFSGRQFSNSRSEMNVSTLELGDSALYLCASRSSSEQETQYFGPGTRLLVL.

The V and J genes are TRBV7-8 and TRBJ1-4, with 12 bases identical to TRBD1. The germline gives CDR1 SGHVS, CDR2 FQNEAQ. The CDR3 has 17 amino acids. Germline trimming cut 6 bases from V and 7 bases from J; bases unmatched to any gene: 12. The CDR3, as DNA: TGTGCCAGCAGGGCTGGCCCCGGGGACAGGGGGCCTGAAAAACTGTTTTTT. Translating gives CASRAGPGDRGPEKLFF.

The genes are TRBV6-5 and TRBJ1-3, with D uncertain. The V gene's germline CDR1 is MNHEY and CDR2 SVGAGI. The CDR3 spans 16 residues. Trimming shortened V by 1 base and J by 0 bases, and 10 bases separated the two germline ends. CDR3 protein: CASSYFAGSSGNTIYF. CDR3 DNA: TGTGCCAGCAGTTACTTCGCCGGGAGCTCTGGAAACACCATATATTTT.

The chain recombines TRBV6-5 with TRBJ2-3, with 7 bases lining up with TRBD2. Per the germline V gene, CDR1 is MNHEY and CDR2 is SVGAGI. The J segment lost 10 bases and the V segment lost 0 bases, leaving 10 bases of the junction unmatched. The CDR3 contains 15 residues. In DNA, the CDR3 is TGTGCCAGCAGTTACTCCCCCGGACTAGTTTATTCGCAGTATTTT. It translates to CASSYSPGLVYSQYF.

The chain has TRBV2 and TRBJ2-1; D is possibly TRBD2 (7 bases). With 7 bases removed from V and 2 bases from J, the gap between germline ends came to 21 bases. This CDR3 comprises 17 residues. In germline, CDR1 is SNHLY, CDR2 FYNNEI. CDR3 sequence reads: CASTLRFRGATYNEQFF. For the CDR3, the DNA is TGTGCCAGCACCCTGAGGTTTCGGGGGGCCACCTACAATGAGCAGTTCTTC.